This T cell receptor beta chain was sequenced during a study of OX40 agonist ivuxolimab in advanced cancers. The table came from immunoSEQ multiplex PCR; TCRdb's copy has only in-frame clones and leaves some out. The table shows more than 100,000 clones, with less than 95% occurring only once. A few counts support this clone. Its specificity is not known. General study findings and limits: Some of the lowest clonal expansion was seen in partial responders at 0.1-3.0 mg/kg.

On cycle 4 day 1 and cycle 7 day 1, as well as at baseline, blood was sampled. Germline V lookup: CDR1 SGHTA, CDR2 FQGNSA. V was cut by 5 bases and J by 2 bases, with 19 bases left in between. The CDR3 contains 16 residues. The chain uses TRBV7-2 and TRBJ2-7; perhaps D is TRBD1 or TRBD2 (6 bases each). This sample comprised CD4+ or CD8+ T cells sorted from blood, obtained in a trial of the OX40 agonist ivuxolimab. The sequence was obtained from an adult with an advanced solid tumor such as melanoma, head and neck, liver or kidney cancer. CDR3 amino acids: CASSGAGGSGAYEQYF. CDR3 bases: TGTGCCAGCAGCGGGGCCGGGGGCTCAGGCGCCTACGAGCAGTACTTC.